This section outlines one T cell receptor (beta chain) sequence together with its context. This sample is part of a study of blood T cells in healthy people across ages. It was with a sample-barcoded 5' primer and a J-beta primer mix that a second PCR of about 6 to 12 cycles was run. TCRdb re-called the 5' RACE reads through MiXCR, storing one row per CDR3 protein. The sample has some 1.7 million distinct CDR3 sequences; about 28% are singletons. J gave up 6 bases and V 7 bases, and 10 bases lay outside the gene matches. Germline V gene sequence: CDR1 ENHRY, CDR2 SYGVKD. The CDR3 sequence is 14 residues long.

The V and J genes are TRBV10-3 and TRBJ1-2, with 8 nucleotides matching TRBD1. The receptor was isolated from a woman in her thirties in good health. Sequencing used blood. As DNA, the CDR3 is TGTGCCATCACTTCGACAGGGGACTACAATGGCTACACCTTC. Its translation: CAITSTGDYNGYTF.